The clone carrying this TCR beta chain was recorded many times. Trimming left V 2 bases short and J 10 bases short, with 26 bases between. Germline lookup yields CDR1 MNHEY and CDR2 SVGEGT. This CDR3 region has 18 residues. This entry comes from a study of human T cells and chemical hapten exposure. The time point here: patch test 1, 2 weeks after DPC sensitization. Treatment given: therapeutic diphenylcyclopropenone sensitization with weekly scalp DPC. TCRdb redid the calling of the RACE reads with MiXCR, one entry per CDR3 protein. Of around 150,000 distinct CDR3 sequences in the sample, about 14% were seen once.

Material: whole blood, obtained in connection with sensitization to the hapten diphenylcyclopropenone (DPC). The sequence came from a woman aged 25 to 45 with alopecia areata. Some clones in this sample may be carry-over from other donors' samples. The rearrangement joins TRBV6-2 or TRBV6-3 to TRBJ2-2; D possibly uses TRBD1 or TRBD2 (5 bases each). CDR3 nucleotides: TGTGCCAGCAGTTACATTGGTGGGACGAAATCCAAAATAGAGGAGCTGTTTTTT. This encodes CASSYIGGTKSKIEELFF.